This paragraph covers one T cell receptor (beta chain) sequence. Its antigen target is currently unknown. No much larger clonotype is one base removed from it; base qualities were not supplied. Genomic DNA was extracted with the Qiagen DNeasy kit from unsorted PBMCs and from negatively selected CD4+ and CD8+ fractions. TCR beta CDR3 regions were subjected to amplification by immunoSEQ multiplex PCR with primers that anneal to V and J segments. A synthetic immune receptor repertoire was used to minimize amplification bias, and remaining bias was computationally removed after sequencing. Under the source paper's analysis protocol: Custom Python scripts were used to quantify repertoire diversity as the Shannon entropy index. The unsorted, CD4+ and CD8+ repertoires were each analyzed separately, with the exception of combined analyses, where CD4+ and CD8+ sequences were merged in silico. Clonal expansion was defined as a frequency increase of at least 2-fold after treatment compared with C1D1, and clones undetected at baseline were assigned a pseudocount of 0.5. Singleton clones were defined as clones with 0 or 1 copy at C1D1, and non-singleton clones were defined as clones with 2 or more copies. Clones expanded in unsorted samples were labelled as CD4+, CD8+ or unknown by matching protein sequences in sorted samples from the same patient. Wilcoxon tests were applied to paired samples to test diversity changes from C1D1 to C4D1. The table was pulled from immuneACCESS by TCRdb, which kept in-frame rearrangements only. Such tables lose some clones; where checked, under half of the loss comes from unresolved V genes, and the rest has no known cause. Clone size and V and J calls were adopted from that table, with D and trimming inferred from the DNA. This sample gives approximately 150,000 clones in total; about four fifths of them show up just once. The ten largest make up 9.2% of the sample.

This sample was included in a study of PD-1 blockade in classical Hodgkin lymphoma (TCRdb year 2020). For the study in its entirety: Nivolumab dosing was 3 mg/kg intravenously every 2 weeks, continuing until either disease progression or unacceptable toxicity. The study used CyTOF and TCR beta sequencing to define a peripheral blood immune signature of response to PD-1 blockade in classical Hodgkin lymphoma.

The V end gives up 5 bases and the J end 6 bases, leaving 13 bases in the junction not matched to a gene. CDR1 and CDR2 were assigned from the germline V gene as KGHSH and LQKENI. From the cysteine up to the phenylalanine, the CDR3 has a length of 15 residues. Only CDR3 DNA remains: 45 bases, in frame from the first base. Broad study findings and their caveats: CD4+ but not CD8+ TCR diversity rose significantly by C4D1 (p=0.0027 vs p=0.16), most apparent in complete responders (p=0.02). Lower diversity was seen in patients whose nivolumab began less than 1 year after ASCT, and these patients were left out of later analyses so that immune reconstitution would not confound the results. Baseline TCR diversity was reported to be lower in newly diagnosed patients than in healthy donors, and even lower in relapsed/refractory patients. Trial patients achieving complete response had baseline diversity similar to newly diagnosed patients, whereas partial responders and progressors had significantly lower diversity. Only a single clinical trial cohort was studied, and what caused the repertoire differences, possibly disease activity or prior therapy, remained undefined.

What the time point label conveys for this sample: cycle 2 day 1 (C2D1) of nivolumab. Every trial patient had relapsed after autologous stem cell transplantation, and cohorts A, B and C differed in prior brentuximab vedotin exposure. A total of fewer than 65 patients with relapsed/refractory classical Hodgkin lymphoma made up the trial cohort, and each patient's best overall response was complete response, partial response or progressive disease. Single-agent nivolumab was administered to trial patients in the multi-cohort phase II CheckMate 205 trial. An independent review committee assessed best overall response using the 2007 International Working Group response criteria. Trial PBMCs were obtained immediately prior to nivolumab initiation (C1D1) and on therapy at cycle 2 day 1 and cycle 4 day 1. Peripheral blood was collected in 8 mL Vacutainer Cell Preparation Tubes, from which PBMCs were isolated by centrifugation and then cryopreserved.

Source: peripheral blood mononuclear cells (PBMCs), taken before the second cycle of nivolumab. The TCR sequence derives from a human donor with classical Hodgkin lymphoma. Rearrangement joined TRBV18 to TRBJ2-7; a stretch of 7 junction bases matches TRBD1. The DNA sequence follows: TGTGCCAGCTCAGCCTCCAGACAGGGTTCCAGCGAGCAGTACTTC. Translated, it reads CASSASRQGSSEQYF.